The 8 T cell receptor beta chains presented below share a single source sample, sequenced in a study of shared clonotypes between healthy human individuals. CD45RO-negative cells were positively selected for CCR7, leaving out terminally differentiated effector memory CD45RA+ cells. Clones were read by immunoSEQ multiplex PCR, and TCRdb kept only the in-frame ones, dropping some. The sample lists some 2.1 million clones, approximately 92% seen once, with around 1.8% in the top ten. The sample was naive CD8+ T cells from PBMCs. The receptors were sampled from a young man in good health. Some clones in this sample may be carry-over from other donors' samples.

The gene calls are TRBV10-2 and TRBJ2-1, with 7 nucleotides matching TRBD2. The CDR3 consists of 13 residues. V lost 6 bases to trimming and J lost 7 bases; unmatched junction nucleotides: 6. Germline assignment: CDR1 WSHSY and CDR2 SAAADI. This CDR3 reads CASRLTSLNEQFF. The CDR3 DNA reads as TGCGCCAGCAGGCTGACTAGCCTGAATGAGCAGTTCTTC.

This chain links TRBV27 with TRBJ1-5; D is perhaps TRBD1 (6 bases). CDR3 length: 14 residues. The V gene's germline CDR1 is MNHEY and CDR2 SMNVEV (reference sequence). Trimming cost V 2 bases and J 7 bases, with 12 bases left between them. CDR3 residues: CASSLGQSAQPQHF. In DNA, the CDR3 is TGTGCCAGCAGTTTAGGACAGAGCGCACAGCCCCAGCATTTT.

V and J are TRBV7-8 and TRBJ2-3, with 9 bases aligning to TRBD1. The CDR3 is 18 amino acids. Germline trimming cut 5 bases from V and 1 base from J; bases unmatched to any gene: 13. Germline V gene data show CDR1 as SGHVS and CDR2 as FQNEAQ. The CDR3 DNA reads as TGTGCCAGCAGCCGTTTAGGACCCGGGACAGGGCGCACAGATACGCAGTATTTT. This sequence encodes CASSRLGPGTGRTDTQYF.

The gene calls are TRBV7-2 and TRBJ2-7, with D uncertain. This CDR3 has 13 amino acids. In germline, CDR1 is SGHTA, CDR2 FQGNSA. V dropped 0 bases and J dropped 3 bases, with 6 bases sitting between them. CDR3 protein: CASSLAPYYEQYF. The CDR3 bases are TGTGCCAGCAGCTTAGCGCCCTACTACGAGCAGTACTTC.

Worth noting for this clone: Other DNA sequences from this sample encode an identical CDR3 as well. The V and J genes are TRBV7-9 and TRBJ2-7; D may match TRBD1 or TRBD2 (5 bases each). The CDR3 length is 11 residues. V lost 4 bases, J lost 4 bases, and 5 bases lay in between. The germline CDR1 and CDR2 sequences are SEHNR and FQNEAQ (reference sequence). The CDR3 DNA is TGTGCCAGCAGCTGGGGGTACGAGCAGTACTTC. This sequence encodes CASSWGYEQYF.

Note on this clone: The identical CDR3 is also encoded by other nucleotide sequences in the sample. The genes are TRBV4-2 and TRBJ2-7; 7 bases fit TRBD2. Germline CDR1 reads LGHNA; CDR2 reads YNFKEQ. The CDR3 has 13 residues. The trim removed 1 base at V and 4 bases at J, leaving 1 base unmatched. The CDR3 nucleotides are TGTGCCAGCAGCCAAGGGGGGGGGTACGAGCAGTACTTC. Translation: CASSQGGGYEQYF.

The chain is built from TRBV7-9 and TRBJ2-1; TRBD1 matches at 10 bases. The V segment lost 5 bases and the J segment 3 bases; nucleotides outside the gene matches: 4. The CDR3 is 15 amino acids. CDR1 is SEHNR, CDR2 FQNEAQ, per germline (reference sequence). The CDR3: CASSPGQGNYNEQFF. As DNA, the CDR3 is TGTGCCAGCAGCCCGGGACAGGGGAACTACAATGAGCAGTTCTTC.

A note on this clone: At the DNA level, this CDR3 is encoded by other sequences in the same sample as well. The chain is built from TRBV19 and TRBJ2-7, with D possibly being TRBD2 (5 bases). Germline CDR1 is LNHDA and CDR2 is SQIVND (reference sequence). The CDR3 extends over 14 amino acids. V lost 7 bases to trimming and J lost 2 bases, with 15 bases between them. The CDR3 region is CASTPRAGAYEQYF. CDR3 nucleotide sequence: TGTGCCAGTACCCCGCGGGCAGGCGCCTACGAGCAGTACTTC.